Listed below are T cell receptor beta chains from one sample, sequenced in a study of T cells in Graves' hyperthyroidism and ophthalmopathy. From the multiplex PCR reads, TCRdb called clonotypes with MiXCR, one entry per CDR3 protein. This table holds some 760,000 distinct CDR3 sequences, about 15% found once. What was sequenced was blood. Every receptor here comes from a woman in her late teens or twenties with Graves' hyperthyroidism. The conserved cysteine and the conserved F or W are not part of the CDR3 here.

V gene	J gene	CDR3 protein
TRBV28	TRBJ2-1	ASSYTSGRASYNEQF
TRBV12-3/TRBV12-4	TRBJ2-1	ASSPKGNNEQF
TRBV6-2/TRBV6-3	TRBJ2-7	ASRSTGTSGLQY
TRBV7-2	TRBJ2-3	ASSLAGVGTDTQY
TRBV20-1	TRBJ1-5	SARSSAGGASNQPQH
TRBV9	TRBJ1-4	ASSSGTVSSSEKLF
TRBV20-1	TRBJ2-1	SARKTGGSYNEQF
TRBV7-9	TRBJ2-7	ASSLQGWRNEQY
TRBV7-9	TRBJ1-4	ASSLAQTASGDNEKLF
TRBV5-1	TRBJ2-1	ASSLGASGPYNEQF
TRBV18	TRBJ1-2	ASSPGTDLYGYT
TRBV2	TRBJ2-7	ASNSLVFGNYEQY
TRBV11-1	TRBJ2-1	ASSLTQGSYNEQF
TRBV20-1	TRBJ2-5	SASTGAAQETQY